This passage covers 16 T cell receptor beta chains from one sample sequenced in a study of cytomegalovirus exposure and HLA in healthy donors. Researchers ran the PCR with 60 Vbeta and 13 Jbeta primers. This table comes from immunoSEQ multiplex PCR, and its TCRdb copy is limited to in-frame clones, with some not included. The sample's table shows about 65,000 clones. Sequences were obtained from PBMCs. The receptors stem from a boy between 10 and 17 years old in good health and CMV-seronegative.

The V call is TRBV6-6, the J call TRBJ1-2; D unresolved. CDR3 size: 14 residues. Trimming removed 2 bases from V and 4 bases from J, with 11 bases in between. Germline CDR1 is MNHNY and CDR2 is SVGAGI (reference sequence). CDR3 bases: TGTGCCAGCAGTTACGGAGAGCTCCTCTATGGCTACACCTTC. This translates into CASSYGELLYGYTF.

For the CDR3, the DNA is TGTGCCAGCAGTTTCCCAGCGGAGAATTCACCCCTCCACTTT. The encoded protein is CASSFPAENSPLHF. This rearrangement joins TRBV27 to TRBJ1-6; D unresolved. The CDR3 is 14 residues long. The V gene's germline CDR1 is MNHEY and CDR2 SMNVEV (reference sequence). V was shortened by 3 bases and J by 7 bases, with 10 bases between the two germline ends.

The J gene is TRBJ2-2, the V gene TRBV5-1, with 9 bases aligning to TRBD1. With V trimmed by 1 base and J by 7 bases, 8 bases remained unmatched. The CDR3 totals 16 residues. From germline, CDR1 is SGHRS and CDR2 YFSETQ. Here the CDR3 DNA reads TGCGCCAGCAGCTTGAGGACAGGGGTCGTCGGCGGGGAGCTGTTTTTT. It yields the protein CASSLRTGVVGGELFF.

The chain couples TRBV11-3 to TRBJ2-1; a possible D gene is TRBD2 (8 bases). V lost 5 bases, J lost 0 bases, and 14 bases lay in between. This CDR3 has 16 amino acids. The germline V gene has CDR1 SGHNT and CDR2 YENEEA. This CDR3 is CASSPAGDSSYNEQFF. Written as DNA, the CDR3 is TGTGCCAGCAGCCCAGCGGGGGACAGCTCCTACAATGAGCAGTTCTTC. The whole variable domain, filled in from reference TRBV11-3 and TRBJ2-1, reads EAGVVQSPRYKIIEKKQPVAFWCNPISGHNTLYWYLQNLGQGPELLIRYENEEAVDDSQLPKDRFSAERLKGVDSTLKIQPAELGDSAVYLCASSPAGDSSYNEQFFGPGTRLTVL.

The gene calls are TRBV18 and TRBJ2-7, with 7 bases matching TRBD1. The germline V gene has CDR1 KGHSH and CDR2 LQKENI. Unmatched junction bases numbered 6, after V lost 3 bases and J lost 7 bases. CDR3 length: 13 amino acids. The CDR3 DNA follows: TGTGCCAGCTCACCTGACAGGGCTAGGGAGCAGTACTTC. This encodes CASSPDRAREQYF.

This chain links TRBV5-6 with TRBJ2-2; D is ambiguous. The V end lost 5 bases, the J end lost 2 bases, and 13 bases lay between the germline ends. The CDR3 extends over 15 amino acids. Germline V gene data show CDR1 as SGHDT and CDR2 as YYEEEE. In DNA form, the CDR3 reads TGTGCCAGCAGGGCAGGAACTTCCAACACCGGGGAGCTGTTTTTT. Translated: CASRAGTSNTGELFF. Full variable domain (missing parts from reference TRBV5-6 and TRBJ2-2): DAGVTQSPTHLIKTRGQQVTLRCSPKSGHDTVSWYQQALGQGPQFIFQYYEEEERQRGNFPDRFSGHQFPNYSSELNVNALLLGDSALYLCASRAGTSNTGELFFGEGSRLTVL.

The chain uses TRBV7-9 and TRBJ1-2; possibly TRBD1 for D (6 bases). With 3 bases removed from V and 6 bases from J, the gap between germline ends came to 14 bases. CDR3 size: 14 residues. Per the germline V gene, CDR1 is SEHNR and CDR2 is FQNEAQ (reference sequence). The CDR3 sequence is CASSLDSTMDGYTF. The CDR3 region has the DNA TGTGCCAGCAGCTTGGACAGCACTATGGATGGCTACACCTTC.

The CDR3 region has the DNA TGTGCCACCAGGAGCGGAATCACCTACAATGAGCAGTTCTTC. This sequence encodes CATRSGITYNEQFF. The gene calls are TRBV15 and TRBJ2-1, with D possibly being TRBD2 (5 bases). The V gene lost 6 bases and the J gene lost 2 bases, with 11 bases spanning the gap. Germline CDR1 is LNHNV and CDR2 is YYDKDF (reference sequence). There are 14 residues in the CDR3.

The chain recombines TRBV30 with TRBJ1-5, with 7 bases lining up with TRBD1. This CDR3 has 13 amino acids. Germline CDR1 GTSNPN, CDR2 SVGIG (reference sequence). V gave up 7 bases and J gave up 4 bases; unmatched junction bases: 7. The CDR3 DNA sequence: TGTGCCTTACAGACAGGGCCGAATCAGCCCCAGCATTTT. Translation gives CALQTGPNQPQHF.

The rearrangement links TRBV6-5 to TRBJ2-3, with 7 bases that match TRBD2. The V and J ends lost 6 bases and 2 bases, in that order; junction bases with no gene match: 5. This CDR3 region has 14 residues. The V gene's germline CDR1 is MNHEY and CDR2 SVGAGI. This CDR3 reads CASRWSGDTDTQYF. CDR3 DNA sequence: TGTGCCAGCAGATGGAGCGGGGACACAGATACGCAGTATTTT.

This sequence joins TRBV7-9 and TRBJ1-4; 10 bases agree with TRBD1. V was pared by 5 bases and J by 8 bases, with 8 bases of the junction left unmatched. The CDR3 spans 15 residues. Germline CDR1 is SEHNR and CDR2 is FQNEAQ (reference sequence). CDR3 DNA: TGTGCCAGCAGCCCCGGACAGGGGGACGGGGAAAAACTGTTTTTT. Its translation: CASSPGQGDGEKLFF.

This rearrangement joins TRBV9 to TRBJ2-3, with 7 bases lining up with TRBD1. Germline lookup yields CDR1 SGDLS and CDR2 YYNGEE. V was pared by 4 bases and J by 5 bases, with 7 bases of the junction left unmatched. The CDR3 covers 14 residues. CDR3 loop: CASSQAYRGDTQYF. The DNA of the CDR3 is TGTGCCAGCAGCCAAGCATACAGGGGAGATACGCAGTATTTT.

The CDR3 coding sequence is TGTGCCAGCTCATCCACAGGGACCCTTTTAACTGACAACTATGGCTACACCTTC. This translates into CASSSTGTLLTDNYGYTF. The V and J genes are TRBV18 and TRBJ1-2, with D perhaps TRBD1 (6 bases). V lost 5 bases, J lost 2 bases, and 24 bases lay in between. Germline V lookup: CDR1 KGHSH, CDR2 LQKENI. The CDR3 covers 18 residues.

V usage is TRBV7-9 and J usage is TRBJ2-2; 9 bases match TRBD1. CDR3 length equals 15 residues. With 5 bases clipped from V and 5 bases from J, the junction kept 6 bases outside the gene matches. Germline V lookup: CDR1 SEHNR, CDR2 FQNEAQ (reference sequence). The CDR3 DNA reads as TGTGCCAGCAGCCCGGGACAGGGTAATACCGGGGAGCTGTTTTTT. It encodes CASSPGQGNTGELFF.

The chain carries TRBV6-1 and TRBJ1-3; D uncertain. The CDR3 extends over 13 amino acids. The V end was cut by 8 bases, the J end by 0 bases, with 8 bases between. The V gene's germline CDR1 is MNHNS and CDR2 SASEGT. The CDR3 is CASGLPSGNTIYF. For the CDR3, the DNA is TGTGCCAGCGGGCTTCCCTCTGGAAACACCATATATTTT.

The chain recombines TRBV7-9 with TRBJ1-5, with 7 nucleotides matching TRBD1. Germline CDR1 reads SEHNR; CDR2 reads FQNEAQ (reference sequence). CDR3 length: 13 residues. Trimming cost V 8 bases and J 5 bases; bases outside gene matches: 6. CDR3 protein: CASGLDRHQPQHF. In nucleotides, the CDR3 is TGTGCCAGCGGATTGGACAGGCATCAGCCCCAGCATTTT.